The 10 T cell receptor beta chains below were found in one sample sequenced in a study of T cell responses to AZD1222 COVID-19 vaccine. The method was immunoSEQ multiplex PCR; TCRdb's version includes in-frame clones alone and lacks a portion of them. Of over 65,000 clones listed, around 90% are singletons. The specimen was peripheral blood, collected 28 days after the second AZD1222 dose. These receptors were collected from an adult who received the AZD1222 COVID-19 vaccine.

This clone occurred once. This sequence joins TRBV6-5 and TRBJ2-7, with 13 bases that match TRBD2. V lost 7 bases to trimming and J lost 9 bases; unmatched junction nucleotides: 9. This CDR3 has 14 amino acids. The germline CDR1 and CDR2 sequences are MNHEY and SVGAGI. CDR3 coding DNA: TGTGCCAGCAATGCGGGACTAGCGGGGCTGAGGCAGTACTTC. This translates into CASNAGLAGLRQYF.

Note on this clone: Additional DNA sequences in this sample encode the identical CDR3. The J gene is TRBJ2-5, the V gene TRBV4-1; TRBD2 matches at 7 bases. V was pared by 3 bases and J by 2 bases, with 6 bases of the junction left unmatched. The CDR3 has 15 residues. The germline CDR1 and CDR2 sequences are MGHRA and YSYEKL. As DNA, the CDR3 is TGCGCCAGCAGCCAGGGGACGGGGGGTCAAGAGACCCAGTACTTC. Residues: CASSQGTGGQETQYF.

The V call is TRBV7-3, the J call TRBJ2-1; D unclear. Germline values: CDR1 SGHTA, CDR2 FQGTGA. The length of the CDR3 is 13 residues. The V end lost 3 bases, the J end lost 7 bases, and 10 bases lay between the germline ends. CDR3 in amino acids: CASSFLGWNEQFF. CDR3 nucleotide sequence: TGTGCCAGCAGCTTTCTGGGATGGAATGAGCAGTTCTTC.

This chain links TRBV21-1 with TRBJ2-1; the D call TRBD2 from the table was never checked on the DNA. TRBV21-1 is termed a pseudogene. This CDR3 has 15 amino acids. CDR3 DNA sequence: TGTGCCAGCAGGGATTCTAGCGGGGGATGGAGTGAGCAGTTCTTC. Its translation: CASRDSSGGWSEQFF.

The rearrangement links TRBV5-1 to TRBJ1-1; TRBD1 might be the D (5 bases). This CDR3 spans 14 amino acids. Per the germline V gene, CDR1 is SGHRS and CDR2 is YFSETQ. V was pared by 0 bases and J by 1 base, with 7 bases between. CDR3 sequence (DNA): TGCGCCAGCAGCTTGGGGGGGTGGAACACTGAAGCTTTCTTT. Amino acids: CASSLGGWNTEAFF.

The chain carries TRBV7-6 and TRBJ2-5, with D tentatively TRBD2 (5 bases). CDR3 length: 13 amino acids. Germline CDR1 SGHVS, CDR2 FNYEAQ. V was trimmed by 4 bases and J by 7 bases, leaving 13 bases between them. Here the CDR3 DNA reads TGTGCCAGCAGCTACACTCTGGCGGGGACCCAGTACTTC. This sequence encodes CASSYTLAGTQYF.

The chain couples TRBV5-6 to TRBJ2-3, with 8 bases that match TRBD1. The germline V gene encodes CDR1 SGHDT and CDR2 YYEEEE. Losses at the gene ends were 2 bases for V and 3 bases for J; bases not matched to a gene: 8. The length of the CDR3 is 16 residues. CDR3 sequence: CASSFDRGSSTDTQYF. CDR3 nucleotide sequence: TGTGCCAGCAGCTTTGACAGGGGTTCGTCGACAGATACGCAGTATTTT.

CDR3 nucleotides: TGCGCCAGCAGCTTGAAGTCATTGAACACTGAAGCTTTCTTT. As protein: CASSLKSLNTEAFF. V and J are TRBV5-1 and TRBJ1-1; D is ambiguous. Germline CDR1 is SGHRS and CDR2 is YFSETQ. CDR3 length: 14 residues. V lost 1 base, J lost 0 bases, and 7 bases lay in between.

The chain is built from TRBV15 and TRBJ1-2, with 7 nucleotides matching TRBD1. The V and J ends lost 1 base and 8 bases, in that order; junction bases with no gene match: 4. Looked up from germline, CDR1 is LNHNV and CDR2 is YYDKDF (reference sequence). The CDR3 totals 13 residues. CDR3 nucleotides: TGTGCCACCAGCAGAGCGTCAGGGGGAGGCTACACCTTC. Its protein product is CATSRASGGGYTF.

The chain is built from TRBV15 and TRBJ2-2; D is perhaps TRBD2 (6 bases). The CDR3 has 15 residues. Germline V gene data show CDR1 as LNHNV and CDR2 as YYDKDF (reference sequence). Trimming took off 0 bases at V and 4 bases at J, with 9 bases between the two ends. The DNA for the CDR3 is TGTGCCACCAGCAGAGAACTAGCACCCACCGGGGAGCTGTTTTTT. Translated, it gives CATSRELAPTGELFF.